This T cell receptor beta chain was recorded in a study of cytomegalovirus exposure and HLA in healthy donors. Regarding this clone: Its target is not known. One junction end does not reproduce the germline sequence, and a read error may be involved.

Study findings and constraints: Earlier results showed most TCR beta V segments being productive about 87% or about 30% of the time. In terms of immune exposure information, only CMV serostatus was available. Rarity marked most TCR sequences, yet some public TCRs occurred in many donors.

This CDR3 comprises 14 residues. Germline CDR1 and CDR2: SSHAT and FNYEAQ (reference sequence). The PCR made use of 60 Vbeta and 13 Jbeta primers. The authors' processing: Per a later analysis, the number of unique TCR beta chains was approximately 80 million, of which 9 million to 14 million were shared. Clones were read by immunoSEQ multiplex PCR, and TCRdb kept only the in-frame ones, dropping some. V and J calls and clone size are as listed in that table; D and trimming were resolved from the DNA. This sample contains approximately 110,000 clones. The sequence derives from a man in his forties or fifties in good health and CMV-seronegative. Material for sequencing was PBMCs. The chain employs TRBV7-7 and TRBJ2-5; tentative D call: TRBD2 (6 bases). The CDR3 is CASSLAPGTWTQYF. DNA for the CDR3: TGTGCTAGCAGCTTAGCCCCCGGGACTTGGACCCAGTACTTC.